Following are 17 T cell receptor beta chains from one sample sequenced in a study of blood T cell repertoires in COVID-19. The repertoire was sequenced with immunoSEQ multiplex PCR; TCRdb's copy has only in-frame clones and lacks some. The sample yields hundreds of thousands of clones, 86% seen once. The sample consisted of peripheral blood. All receptors derive from a woman aged 25 to 39 with active or convalescent COVID-19.

The chain employs TRBV6-5 and TRBJ2-1; 12 nucleotides align to TRBD2. Trimming at V came to 11 bases and at J to 10 bases, leaving 15 bases not matched to a gene. Germline loops: CDR1 MNHEY, CDR2 SVGAGI. CDR3 size: 15 residues. CDR3: CAAGPSGRAGGEQFF. In nucleotides, the CDR3 is TGTGCCGCGGGCCCTAGCGGGAGGGCCGGTGGGGAGCAGTTCTTC.

For this clone: In the same sample, other DNA sequences code for this CDR3. The V and J genes are TRBV7-2 and TRBJ1-1; D gene ambiguous. CDR1 and CDR2 from the germline V gene are SGHTA and FQGNSA. The V and J ends lost 1 base and 4 bases respectively, with 19 bases between them. CDR3 length equals 17 residues. This CDR3 reads CASSLGGTYRPGTEAFF. The CDR3 DNA reads TGTGCCAGCAGCTTAGGAGGTACGTACCGCCCGGGCACTGAAGCTTTCTTT.

This sequence joins TRBV19 and TRBJ2-2; TRBD2 matches at 7 bases. The germline V gene has CDR1 LNHDA and CDR2 SQIVND (reference sequence). The V segment lost 1 base and the J segment 2 bases; nucleotides outside the gene matches: 7. The CDR3 loop spans 17 amino acids. CDR3 protein: CASSIVEASGNTGELFF. The CDR3 nucleotides are TGTGCCAGTAGTATAGTCGAGGCTAGCGGCAACACCGGGGAGCTGTTTTTT.

The J gene is TRBJ2-2, the V gene TRBV11-2; 8 bases map to TRBD2. Trimming cost V 3 bases and J 7 bases; bases outside gene matches: 13. This CDR3 contains 17 residues. Germline V gene data show CDR1 as SGHAT and CDR2 as FQNNGV. CDR3 sequence reads: CASSFGRVTSAGGELFF. CDR3 coding DNA: TGTGCCAGCAGCTTCGGGAGGGTGACTAGTGCGGGCGGGGAGCTGTTTTTT.

V and J are TRBV10-3 and TRBJ2-7, with D possibly TRBD2 on 6 matching bases. The CDR3 loop spans 14 amino acids. Looked up from germline, CDR1 is ENHRY and CDR2 is SYGVKD. V shed 6 bases and J shed 2 bases, with 14 bases lying between them. In DNA, the CDR3 is TGTGCCATCAGGGACGCGGAGCGGGCCTACGAGCAGTACTTC. Translation gives CAIRDAERAYEQYF.

This clone was counted a single time. V usage is TRBV11-2 and J usage is TRBJ2-1, with D maybe TRBD1 (6 bases). Trimming pared 5 bases from V and 6 bases from J, leaving 17 bases between. The CDR3 has 15 residues. The V gene's germline CDR1 is SGHAT and CDR2 FQNNGV. The CDR3 nucleotides read TGTGCCAGCAGCCCCCACGTATCCAGGGGCAATGAGCAGTTCTTC. Its translation: CASSPHVSRGNEQFF.

Regarding this clone: Additional DNA sequences in this sample encode the identical CDR3. The chain is built from TRBV5-1 and TRBJ1-4; 9 bases are a match to TRBD1. After removal of 3 bases from V and 8 bases from J, the junction contained 5 bases not matched to a gene. CDR1 is SGHRS and CDR2 is YFSETQ in the germline V gene. The CDR3 is 14 residues long. The CDR3 is CASSSGQGREKLFF. The DNA of the CDR3 is TGCGCCAGCAGCTCGGGACAGGGTCGGGAAAAACTGTTTTTT.

V and J are TRBV3-1 (or the pseudogene TRBV3-2) and TRBJ1-5; D might be TRBD1 (6 bases). There are 15 residues in the CDR3. The V and J ends lost 1 base and 3 bases respectively, with 10 bases between them. Germline V gene sequence: CDR1 LGHDT, CDR2 YNNKEL (reference sequence). CDR3 nucleotides: TGTGCCAGCAGCCAAGGGACAGATCACAATCAGCCCCAGCATTTT. This gives the protein CASSQGTDHNQPQHF.

The V call is TRBV11-3, the J call TRBJ2-1, with D perhaps TRBD2 (6 bases). Germline V gene lookup returns CDR1 SGHNT and CDR2 YENEEA. V was pared by 0 bases and J by 6 bases, with 9 bases between. The CDR3 has 14 amino acids. The CDR3 nucleotides read TGTGCCAGCAGCTTAGAGGCGGGGCGCAATGAGCAGTTCTTC. This gives the protein CASSLEAGRNEQFF.

The chain combines TRBV19 with TRBJ2-3; TRBD1 matches at 9 bases. V shed 1 base and J 5 bases; nucleotides not matched to a gene: 10. From germline, CDR1 is LNHDA and CDR2 SQIVND (reference sequence). The CDR3 is 17 residues long. Here the CDR3 reads CASSIATGGDLGDTQYF. DNA of the CDR3: TGTGCCAGTAGTATAGCTACAGGGGGCGACCTGGGAGATACGCAGTATTTT.

The chain carries TRBV15 and TRBJ1-1, with D unclear. The CDR3 length is 16 residues. The V and J ends lost 0 bases and 0 bases respectively, with 11 bases between them. CDR1 and CDR2 (germline): LNHNV, YYDKDF (reference sequence). This CDR3 reads CATSRDRNSLNTEAFF. CDR3 DNA sequence: TGTGCCACCAGCAGAGATCGTAACAGTTTGAACACTGAAGCTTTCTTT.

This clone was seen at least ten times. V and J are TRBV25-1 and TRBJ1-2; 8 bases are a match to TRBD1. The CDR3 sequence is 16 residues long. Losses at the gene ends were 1 base for V and 4 bases for J; bases not matched to a gene: 8. Germline CDR1 and CDR2: MGHDK and SYGVNS. CDR3 amino acids: CASSESSTGALYGYTF. In nucleotides, the CDR3 is TGTGCCAGCAGTGAATCTTCGACAGGGGCTCTCTATGGCTACACCTTC.

This chain uses TRBV19 with TRBJ1-2; D is unclear. Germline CDR1 and CDR2: LNHDA and SQIVND (reference sequence). This CDR3 spans 15 amino acids. The V end was cut by 8 bases, the J end by 5 bases, with 21 bases between. CDR3 protein: CASSPRSIAFYGYTF. The CDR3 DNA reads as TGTGCCAGTTCCCCCAGATCAATAGCCTTTTATGGCTACACCTTC.

On this clone: The germline gene is not matched at one end of the junction; a read error may be the cause. V and J are TRBV15 and TRBJ2-5; 8 bases map to TRBD1. The CDR3 consists of 13 residues. Germline V lookup: CDR1 LNHNV, CDR2 YYDKDF (reference sequence). The CDR3 DNA follows: TGTGCCACCAGCAGAGATCCAGGGGGCGAAGATCACTTC. This encodes CATSRDPGGEDHF.

The rearrangement uses TRBV27 and TRBJ2-1; D is unclear. The germline CDR1 and CDR2 sequences are MNHEY and SMNVEV (reference sequence). This CDR3 comprises 13 residues. V lost 5 bases, J lost 5 bases, and 10 bases lay in between. The CDR3 is CASSHTKDNEQFF. Written as DNA, the CDR3 is TGTGCCAGCAGTCACACTAAAGACAATGAGCAGTTCTTC.

The chain combines TRBV3-1 (or the pseudogene TRBV3-2) with TRBJ1-3; D is possibly TRBD1 (5 bases). V lost 5 bases, J lost 0 bases, and 8 bases lay in between. Germline assignment: CDR1 LGHDT and CDR2 YNNKEL (reference sequence). This CDR3 comprises 14 residues. This CDR3 is CASSARDSGNTIYF. In DNA form, the CDR3 reads TGTGCCAGCAGCGCCAGGGACTCTGGAAACACCATATATTTT.

V is TRBV11-2 and J is TRBJ1-2; no reliable D call. V lost 5 bases, J lost 7 bases, and 17 bases lay in between. CDR1 is SGHAT and CDR2 is FQNNGV in the germline V gene. The CDR3 runs to 14 residues. In DNA form, the CDR3 reads TGTGCCAGCAGCGTGCCATTCCGGGATCTTGGCTACACCTTC. This encodes CASSVPFRDLGYTF.